This TCR beta chain was profiled in a study of beta chain features in type 1 diabetes. This clone was recorded a few times. The antigen is not known. The CDR3 has 13 amino acids. V was shortened by 2 bases and J by 2 bases, with 6 bases between the two germline ends. Germline CDR1 is MNHEY and CDR2 is SVGAGI. General study results and limits: Moderately but significantly shorter TCRB CDR3s were found in Type 1 diabetes patients in all four CD4+ subsets.

Every bit of the isolated RNA underwent reverse transcription, so sequencing read expressed TCRB transcripts. Clones were sequenced by immunoSEQ multiplex PCR, and TCRdb holds only the in-frame ones, with some missing. The data hold 130,000 or so clones, with about 9.1% observed a single time. This sequence joins TRBV6-5 and TRBJ1-2; D remains unclear. This receptor was obtained from a woman aged 40 to 55 in good health. Material for sequencing was central memory CD4+ T cells from blood. DNA of the CDR3: TGTGCCAGCAGTTACGACGGGAACTATGGCTACACCTTC. Translation: CASSYDGNYGYTF.